The 23 T cell receptor beta chains reported below all come from one sample, sequenced in a study of T-cell reconstitution after alpha-beta-depleted transplantation in children. TCRbeta library construction was performed incorporating unique molecular identifiers. In TCRdb, the PCR reads were re-called with MiXCR into one record per CDR3 protein. The repertoire holds about 150,000 distinct CDR3 sequences, with 8% to 10% as singletons. The sequencing here drew on PBMCs, mostly from graft donor cells, taken 180 days after TCRalphabeta/CD19-depleted stem cell transplant. These TCRs come from a female patient aged 2 to 10 who had a stem cell transplant for congenital amegakaryocytic thrombocytopenia, so the T cells may come from the graft donor.

The table lists this clonotype with many counts. For the CDR3, the DNA is TGCGCCAGCAGCCAAGAGGTACGGGCTGTATATGGCTACACCTTC. Encoded protein: CASSQEVRAVYGYTF. The chain recombines TRBV4-3 with TRBJ1-2; the D is unclear. The CDR3 extends over 15 amino acids. Trimming pared 0 bases from V and 5 bases from J, leaving 13 bases between. Germline loops: CDR1 LGHNA, CDR2 YSLEER.

The V call is TRBV10-3, the J call TRBJ2-7; 7 bases map to TRBD1. The CDR3 is 13 amino acids. V gave up 6 bases and J gave up 2 bases; unmatched junction bases: 4. Germline V gene data show CDR1 as ENHRY and CDR2 as SYGVKD. The CDR3 here is CAIREQGAYEQYF. The CDR3, as DNA: TGTGCCATCAGGGAGCAGGGGGCCTACGAGCAGTACTTC.

This clonotype was detected ten times or more. The chain couples TRBV5-1 to TRBJ2-1, with D unresolved. The CDR3 consists of 16 residues. V was cut by 1 base and J by 0 bases, with 11 bases left in between. Germline V gives CDR1 SGHRS, CDR2 YFSETQ. CDR3 sequence (DNA): TGCGCCAGCAGCTTGAACGGATTTAGCTCCTACAATGAGCAGTTCTTC. As protein: CASSLNGFSSYNEQFF.

This clonotype was counted many times. The chain couples TRBV20-1 to TRBJ1-5; maybe TRBD1 (6 bases). The germline V gene has CDR1 DFQATT and CDR2 SNEGSKA (reference sequence). V was pared by 3 bases and J by 6 bases, with 18 bases between. This CDR3 contains 15 residues. In nucleotides, the CDR3 is TGCAGTGCTAGTCGGTTCTGGGGGGCGAGTCAGCCCCAGCATTTT. Protein sequence: CSASRFWGASQPQHF.

In its sample, this clonotype was seen a few times. DNA of the CDR3: TGCAGCGTTGAAGAGACTAACTATGGCTACACCTTC. The encoded protein is CSVEETNYGYTF. V and J are TRBV29-1 and TRBJ1-2; D is ambiguous. In germline, CDR1 is SQVTM, CDR2 ANQGSEA. V was shortened by 0 bases and J by 0 bases, with 2 bases between the two germline ends. The CDR3 consists of 12 residues.

The V call is TRBV28, the J call TRBJ2-6, with 12 nucleotides matching TRBD2. This CDR3 has 18 residues. Per the germline V gene, CDR1 is MDHEN and CDR2 is SYDVKM. Germline trimming cut 5 bases from V and 12 bases from J; bases unmatched to any gene: 17. The CDR3 DNA follows: TGTGCCAGCAGTCCACTATCTGGGACTAGCGGGTTCGCGGGCGTCCTGACTTTC. This sequence encodes CASSPLSGTSGFAGVLTF.

This clonotype was recorded many times. This chain connects TRBV27 to TRBJ2-7; D is possibly TRBD2 (5 bases). Germline assignment: CDR1 MNHEY and CDR2 SMNVEV (reference sequence). The CDR3 runs to 14 residues. The V and J ends lost 5 bases and 4 bases respectively, with 15 bases between them. CDR3 loop: CASSKWTSTYEQYF. As DNA, the CDR3 is TGTGCCAGCAGTAAATGGACTTCTACTTACGAGCAGTACTTC.

The chain is built from TRBV20-1 and TRBJ2-3; 11 positions match TRBD2. The V gene's germline CDR1 is DFQATT and CDR2 SNEGSKA (reference sequence). CDR3 length equals 15 residues. V was pared by 3 bases and J by 8 bases, with 10 bases of the junction left unmatched. The CDR3 region has the DNA TGCAGTGCTAGTAAGACTAGCGGGATTAGGGGTACGCAGTATTTT. Translating gives CSASKTSGIRGTQYF.

This clonotype was found a few times. This rearrangement joins TRBV7-2 to TRBJ2-5; tentative D call: TRBD2 (6 bases). CDR1 and CDR2 from the germline V gene are SGHTA and FQGNSA. This CDR3 contains 15 residues. The V end lost 1 base, the J end lost 5 bases, and 14 bases lay between the germline ends. CDR3 sequence reads: CASSLDRRGRETQYF. DNA of the CDR3: TGTGCCAGCAGCTTAGATCGGAGGGGAAGGGAGACCCAGTACTTC. The full variable domain, its missing parts supplied by reference TRBV7-2 and TRBJ2-5, is GAGVSQSPSNKVTEKGKDVELRCDPISGHTALYWYRQSLGQGLEFLIYFQGNSAPDKSGLPSDRFSAERTGGSVSTLTIQRTQQEDSAVYLCASSLDRRGRETQYFGPGTRLLVL.

This clonotype was seen many times. This chain uses TRBV2 with TRBJ2-1; D unresolved. V lost 6 bases to trimming and J lost 5 bases, with 11 bases between them. The CDR3 extends over 13 amino acids. CDR1 and CDR2 from the germline V gene are SNHLY and FYNNEI. As DNA, the CDR3 is TGTGCCAGCAGGGAGATACGGGACAATGAGCAGTTCTTC. This sequence encodes CASREIRDNEQFF. The whole variable domain, remainder taken from reference TRBV2 and TRBJ2-1, is EPEVTQTPSHQVTQMGQEVILRCVPISNHLYFYWYRQILGQKVEFLVSFYNNEISEKSEIFDDQFSVERPDGSNFTLKIRSTKLEDSAMYFCASREIRDNEQFFGPGTRLTVL.

This clonotype was detected only a few times. This rearrangement joins TRBV7-9 to TRBJ2-1; TRBD2 might be the D (5 bases). V was trimmed by 5 bases and J by 7 bases, leaving 21 bases between them. Germline V CDR1 and CDR2: SEHNR, FQNEAQ (reference sequence). This CDR3 has 16 residues. This CDR3 is CASSPPEGLVRNEQFF. Written as DNA, the CDR3 is TGTGCCAGCAGCCCCCCAGAGGGTTTGGTGAGGAATGAGCAGTTCTTC.

Many counts were recorded for this clonotype. The chain couples TRBV27 to TRBJ1-3, with 9 bases fitting TRBD1. The trim removed 5 bases at V and 6 bases at J, leaving 8 bases unmatched. Germline V lookup: CDR1 MNHEY, CDR2 SMNVEV (reference sequence). The CDR3 extends over 15 amino acids. The CDR3 spells CASSSLGQGLNTIYF. For the CDR3, the DNA is TGTGCCAGCAGTAGTCTGGGACAGGGCTTAAACACCATATATTTT.

This rearrangement joins TRBV30 to TRBJ2-4; D is undetermined. The V gene lost 0 bases and the J gene lost 0 bases, with 6 bases spanning the gap. CDR3 length equals 14 residues. Germline-derived CDR1 and CDR2 are GTSNPN and SVGIG (reference sequence). CDR3: CAWSVLLAKNIQYF. CDR3 nucleotides: TGTGCCTGGAGTGTTCTCCTAGCCAAAAACATTCAGTACTTC.

This clonotype appeared a few times. The V call is TRBV15, the J call TRBJ2-7, with D tentatively TRBD1 (6 bases). Germline CDR1 reads LNHNV; CDR2 reads YYDKDF (reference sequence). Trimming removed 3 bases at V and 4 bases at J, with 13 bases between. CDR3 length equals 14 residues. CDR3: CATSSHRVRYEQYF. CDR3 nucleotides: TGTGCCACCAGCAGTCACAGGGTCCGGTACGAGCAGTACTTC.

There are many counts of this clonotype. The V gene is TRBV7-2, the J gene TRBJ2-2; 7 nucleotides match TRBD2. The CDR3 consists of 15 residues. In germline, CDR1 is SGHTA, CDR2 FQGNSA. V trimming: 5 bases; J trimming: 8 bases; junction bases outside the gene matches: 11. CDR3 in amino acids: CASSPGLIYRGELFF. The CDR3 DNA is TGTGCCAGCAGCCCGGGACTAATATACCGGGGGGAGCTGTTTTTT.

In this sample, this clonotype turned up many times. The V and J genes are TRBV6-1 and TRBJ2-1; TRBD1 might be the D (5 bases). The CDR3 sequence is 13 residues long. Trimming left V 6 bases short and J 2 bases short, with 8 bases between. CDR1 MNHNS and CDR2 SASEGT come from the germline V gene. CDR3 bases: TGTGCCAGCAGAAGACAGACCTACAATGAGCAGTTCTTC. It is translated as CASRRQTYNEQFF.

By sample fraction, this clonotype is medium-sized (0.01 to 0.1%). The chain carries TRBV5-5 and TRBJ2-1, with D unclear. The CDR3 runs 13 residues. The V gene's germline CDR1 is SGHKS and CDR2 YYEKEE (reference sequence). V was pared by 4 bases and J by 6 bases, with 11 bases between. In DNA form, the CDR3 reads TGTGCCAGCAGCAAAAAGGCCAGCAATGAGCAGTTCTTC. Its translation: CASSKKASNEQFF. The whole variable domain, remainder taken from reference TRBV5-5 and TRBJ2-1, is DAGVTQSPTHLIKTRGQQVTLRCSPISGHKSVSWYQQVLGQGPQFIFQYYEKEERGRGNFPDRFSARQFPNYSSELNVNALLLGDSALYLCASSKKASNEQFFGPGTRLTVL.

This clonotype was recorded at least ten times. This sequence joins TRBV2 and TRBJ1-6; D may be TRBD1 (6 bases). Germline CDR1 and CDR2: SNHLY and FYNNEI. V lost 4 bases, J lost 5 bases, and 15 bases lay in between. CDR3 length: 16 residues. Written as DNA, the CDR3 is TGTGCCAGCAGTGGGACAGAGTCCTTCCATAATTCACCCCTCCACTTT. Translation: CASSGTESFHNSPLHF.

This clonotype has at least ten counts. The chain couples TRBV9 to TRBJ2-4; 8 bases are shared with TRBD1. Germline V gene data show CDR1 as SGDLS and CDR2 as YYNGEE. This CDR3 has 16 amino acids. V was pared by 4 bases and J by 0 bases, with 6 bases of the junction left unmatched. The CDR3: CASSPGQGLAKNIQYF. The CDR3 coding sequence is TGTGCCAGCAGCCCAGGACAGGGTCTAGCCAAAAACATTCAGTACTTC.

This clonotype was seen only a few times. The J gene is TRBJ2-7, the V gene TRBV20-1, with a tentative D call TRBD2 (5 bases). V lost 6 bases, J lost 0 bases, and 18 bases lay in between. The germline gives CDR1 DFQATT, CDR2 SNEGSKA (reference sequence). The CDR3 has 15 residues. The CDR3 coding sequence is TGCAGTGCCACGTTATGGGAGACCACCTCCTACGAGCAGTACTTC. This translates into CSATLWETTSYEQYF.

This clonotype has at least ten counts. This CDR3 is CASSLNGGFGETQYF. In DNA, the CDR3 is TGTGCCAGCAGCTTAAACGGCGGGTTCGGCGAGACCCAGTACTTC. The rearrangement links TRBV7-3 to TRBJ2-5, with D perhaps TRBD2 (5 bases). This CDR3 spans 15 amino acids. V was trimmed by 1 base and J by 5 bases, leaving 14 bases between them. CDR1 is SGHTA and CDR2 is FQGTGA in the germline V gene.

This clonotype has a count of ten or more. V is TRBV3-1 and J is TRBJ2-5; no clear D gene. CDR3 length: 14 amino acids. CDR1 is LGHDT, CDR2 YNNKEL, per germline (reference sequence). With 4 bases removed from V and 5 bases from J, the gap between germline ends came to 14 bases. The CDR3 DNA reads TGTGCCAGCAGCCCTTACGATATTGTGGAGACCCAGTACTTC. Its translation is CASSPYDIVETQYF.

DNA of the CDR3: TGTGCCAGCAGCCCGTATTCGAACACTGAAGCTTTCTTT. It specifies CASSPYSNTEAFF. The V gene is TRBV12-3 or TRBV12-4, the J gene TRBJ1-1; D gene uncertain. V was shortened by 6 bases and J by 1 base, with 9 bases between the two germline ends. CDR3 length: 13 amino acids.